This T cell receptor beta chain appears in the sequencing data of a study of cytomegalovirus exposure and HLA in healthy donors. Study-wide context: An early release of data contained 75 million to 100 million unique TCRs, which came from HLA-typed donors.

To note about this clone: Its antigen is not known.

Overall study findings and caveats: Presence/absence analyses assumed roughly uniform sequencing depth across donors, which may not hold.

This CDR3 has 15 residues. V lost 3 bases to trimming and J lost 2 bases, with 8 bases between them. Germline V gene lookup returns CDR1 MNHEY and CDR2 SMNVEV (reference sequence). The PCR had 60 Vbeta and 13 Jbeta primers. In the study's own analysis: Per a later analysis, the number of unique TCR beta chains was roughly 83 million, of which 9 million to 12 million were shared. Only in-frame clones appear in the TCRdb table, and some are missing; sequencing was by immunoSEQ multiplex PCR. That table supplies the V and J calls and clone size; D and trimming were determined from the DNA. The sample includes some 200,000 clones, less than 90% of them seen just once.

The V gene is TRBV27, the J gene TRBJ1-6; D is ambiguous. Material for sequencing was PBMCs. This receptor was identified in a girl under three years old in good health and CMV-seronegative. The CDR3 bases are TGTGCCAGCAGTTTGAGGGTACCCTATAATTCACCCCTCCACTTT. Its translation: CASSLRVPYNSPLHF.